The 28 T cell receptor beta chains presented below share a single source sample, sequenced in a study of blood T cells in healthy people across ages. A J-beta primer mix and a sample-barcoded 5' primer were used in a second PCR of roughly 7 to 12 cycles. Each CDR3 protein gets one entry after TCRdb re-called the 5' RACE reads with MiXCR. The sample includes fewer than 900,000 distinct CDR3 sequences, around half seen only once; the top ten take about a third. Sequencing input: blood. The origin of the receptors is a woman aged 55 to 70 in good health.

The CDR3 region has the DNA TGTGCCAGCAGTTTGACAGTATTGAACACTGAAGCTTTCTTT. Protein: CASSLTVLNTEAFF. The rearrangement joins TRBV6-5 to TRBJ1-1; tentatively, D is TRBD1 (5 bases). The CDR3 contains 14 residues. The germline CDR1 and CDR2 sequences are MNHEY and SVGAGI. The V gene lost 4 bases and the J gene lost 0 bases, with 9 bases spanning the gap.

This chain joins TRBV7-9 and TRBJ2-1; 7 nucleotides align to TRBD2. The CDR3 sequence is 15 residues long. After removal of 7 bases from V and 6 bases from J, the junction contained 12 bases not matched to a gene. CDR1 is SEHNR, CDR2 FQNEAQ, per germline (reference sequence). The CDR3 is CASILSGGSGNEQFF. CDR3 nucleotides: TGTGCCAGCATTCTAAGTGGCGGGAGTGGCAATGAGCAGTTCTTC.

The chain carries TRBV15 and TRBJ1-5, with TRBD1 matching over 7 bases. J was trimmed by 0 bases and V by 5 bases; bases with no gene match: 7. Germline-derived CDR1 and CDR2 are LNHNV and YYDKDF (reference sequence). CDR3 length: 16 amino acids. The CDR3: CATSDLTGRSNQPQHF. The CDR3, as DNA: TGTGCCACCAGCGATTTGACAGGGCGTAGCAATCAGCCCCAGCATTTT.

This chain uses TRBV12-3 or TRBV12-4 with TRBJ2-1; no reliable D call. V was cut by 5 bases and J by 9 bases, with 20 bases left in between. The CDR3 covers 15 residues. The CDR3 protein is CASSPTEKKLGEQFF. CDR3 nucleotides: TGTGCCAGCAGTCCTACGGAAAAAAAACTGGGTGAGCAGTTCTTC.

V usage is TRBV4-1 and J usage is TRBJ2-1; perhaps D is TRBD1 or TRBD2 (5 bases each). In germline, CDR1 is MGHRA, CDR2 YSYEKL. This CDR3 region has 19 residues. Trimming removed 0 bases at V and 4 bases at J, with 22 bases between. CDR3 DNA sequence: TGCGCCAGCAGCCAAGATTTCGGGCTGGGCAGGGAGTTTTACAATGAGCAGTTCTTC. Protein: CASSQDFGLGREFYNEQFF.

This chain uses TRBV7-2 with TRBJ2-7, with 7 bases fitting TRBD1. V shed 1 base and J 5 bases; nucleotides not matched to a gene: 8. CDR1 and CDR2 from the germline V gene are SGHTA and FQGNSA. This CDR3 has 15 residues. CDR3 DNA: TGTGCCAGCAGCTTAGGTGTACAGGGGTGGCACGAGCAGTACTTC. Protein sequence: CASSLGVQGWHEQYF.

This clonotype was found a few times. The J gene is TRBJ2-3, the V gene TRBV12-3 or TRBV12-4, with a possible D match to TRBD2 (6 bases). Trimming cost V 7 bases and J 7 bases, with 21 bases left between them. The CDR3 contains 15 residues. CDR3 in DNA: TGTGCCAGCACCCTACGGGACTCCCTATCTTATACGCAGTATTTT. It codes for CASTLRDSLSYTQYF.

The V gene is TRBV29-1, the J gene TRBJ2-5, with 7 bases lining up with TRBD2. The CDR3 is 15 residues long. The V segment lost 6 bases and the J segment 5 bases; nucleotides outside the gene matches: 15. Per the germline V gene, CDR1 is SQVTM and CDR2 is ANQGSEA. This CDR3 reads CSVRRSILAWETQYF. The CDR3 DNA sequence: TGCAGCGTACGACGTTCTATACTAGCGTGGGAGACCCAGTACTTC.

In its sample, this clonotype was seen a few times. Germline and junction disagree at one end, which may indicate a read error. J is TRBJ2-5 and V is TRBV20-1; 7 nucleotides agree with TRBD2. Germline CDR1 is DFQATT and CDR2 is SNEGSKA (reference sequence). CDR3 length: 14 residues. The CDR3 DNA reads as TGCAGTGCTAGAGGGGACTATATACAAGAAACCCAGTACTTC. Translation gives CSARGDYIQETQYF.

This clonotype was counted between two and nine times. This rearrangement joins TRBV27 to TRBJ2-3; a weak D match, TRBD2 (6 bases). This CDR3 spans 17 amino acids. Germline V gene sequence: CDR1 MNHEY, CDR2 SMNVEV (reference sequence). Trimming left V 8 bases short and J 1 base short, with 22 bases between. CDR3 in DNA: TGTGCCAGCCTCCACGTGGGGGGAGGTGAGGGCACAGATACGCAGTATTTT. This encodes CASLHVGGGEGTDTQYF.

This chain uses TRBV4-3 with TRBJ1-5; TRBD1 aligns across 11 bases. Germline V gene sequence: CDR1 LGHNA, CDR2 YSLEER. V was pared by 1 base and J by 4 bases, with 12 bases of the junction left unmatched. The CDR3 is 19 residues long. The CDR3 reads CASSQGWDRGDLANQPQHF. The CDR3 DNA reads as TGCGCCAGCAGCCAAGGGTGGGACAGGGGGGACTTGGCAAATCAGCCCCAGCATTTT.

There are a few counts of this clonotype. The CDR3 reads CSVGSGPDEQFF. The CDR3 nucleotides read TGCAGCGTTGGGTCAGGGCCCGATGAGCAGTTCTTC. The chain uses TRBV29-1 and TRBJ2-1, with D maybe TRBD1 (5 bases). The CDR3 length is 12 residues. With 4 bases removed from V and 8 bases from J, the gap between germline ends came to 12 bases. The germline V gene encodes CDR1 SQVTM and CDR2 ANQGSEA.

This clonotype was seen a few times. The chain uses TRBV3-1 and TRBJ2-3; no reliable D call. CDR1 is LGHDT, CDR2 YNNKEL, per germline (reference sequence). The CDR3 extends over 11 amino acids. Trimming took 0 bases from V and 8 from J, leaving 3 bases between them. The CDR3 here is CASSQEGTQYF. For the CDR3, the DNA is TGTGCCAGCAGCCAAGAAGGTACGCAGTATTTT.

This chain links TRBV3-1 with TRBJ2-1, with 7 positions matching TRBD2. CDR1 is LGHDT, CDR2 YNNKEL, per germline (reference sequence). The V and J ends lost 4 bases and 4 bases, in that order; junction bases with no gene match: 13. The CDR3 sequence is 17 residues long. CDR3 nucleotide sequence: TGTGCCAGCAGCCCTCAGCGGGAACGTCCCGGTTACAATGAGCAGTTCTTC. This sequence encodes CASSPQRERPGYNEQFF.

The table lists this clonotype with a few counts. This sequence joins TRBV7-2 and TRBJ2-7; D is perhaps TRBD2 (5 bases). The CDR3 is 12 residues long. Germline values: CDR1 SGHTA, CDR2 FQGNSA. Trimming removed 4 bases at V and 6 bases at J, with 10 bases between. CDR3: CASSSPGGEQYF. The CDR3 nucleotides read TGTGCCAGCAGCTCCCCTGGAGGCGAGCAGTACTTC. The full variable domain, with the rest looked up from reference TRBV7-2 and TRBJ2-7, is GAGVSQSPSNKVTEKGKDVELRCDPISGHTALYWYRQSLGQGLEFLIYFQGNSAPDKSGLPSDRFSAERTGGSVSTLTIQRTQQEDSAVYLCASSSPGGEQYFGPGTRLTVT.

Concerning this clonotype: One junction end disagrees with the germline gene, perhaps due to a read error. The chain joins TRBV28 to TRBJ2-3; TRBD2 agrees at 7 bases. CDR3 length: 18 amino acids. From germline, CDR1 is MDHEN and CDR2 SYDVKM. CDR3 in amino acids: CASSSGGWGGRFTGTQYF. DNA for the CDR3: TGTGCCAGCAGTTCCGGTGGGTGGGGGGGGAGGTTCACAGGTACGCAGTATTTT.

This clonotype has just a few counts. V gene TRBV29-1 combines with J gene TRBJ2-5; D gene unclear. Germline loops: CDR1 SQVTM, CDR2 ANQGSEA. V was pared by 4 bases and J by 3 bases, with 9 bases between. The CDR3 is 12 residues long. CDR3 residues: CSVVSLEETQYF. The CDR3 DNA reads TGCAGCGTTGTGAGTCTGGAAGAGACCCAGTACTTC.

This clonotype was counted between two and nine times. An end of the junction does not agree with germline; a read error may underlie this. This rearrangement joins TRBV6-5 to TRBJ2-7; 8 positions match TRBD1. This CDR3 region has 16 residues. CDR1 and CDR2 (germline): MNHEY, SVGAGI. The CDR3 reads CASRYSLQGVTYEQYF. The CDR3 nucleotides are TGTGCCAGCAGATACTCTCTACAGGGGGTTACCTACGAGCAGTACTTC.

This clonotype was picked up a small number of times. The V and J genes are TRBV7-2 and TRBJ1-2; 12 bases fit TRBD1. This CDR3 region has 15 residues. Germline CDR1 and CDR2: SGHTA and FQGNSA. With 5 bases clipped from V and 6 bases from J, the junction kept 7 bases outside the gene matches. CDR3 sequence (DNA): TGTGCCAGCAGCCCCGGGACAGGGGGCTTAAATGGCTACACCTTC. Translating gives CASSPGTGGLNGYTF.

Comments on this clonotype: A much larger clone lies one base from this, so it may be a read error. J is TRBJ2-7 and V is TRBV13; D not certain. CDR3 length equals 13 residues. Germline CDR1 is PRHDT and CDR2 is FYEKMQ (reference sequence). V lost 11 bases, J lost 4 bases, and 18 bases lay in between. The DNA of the CDR3 is TGTGCCGGCATTAAAGGGAATACGTACGAGCAGTACTTC. Its protein product is CAGIKGNTYEQYF.

Regarding this clonotype: A much bigger clone sits one base away, suggesting this may be a read error. The chain carries TRBV6-6 and TRBJ2-5; no definite D call. This CDR3 region has 14 residues. CDR1 and CDR2 (germline): MNHNY, SVGAGI (reference sequence). CDR3 in amino acids: CASSRILSQVTQYF. In DNA, the CDR3 is TGTGCCAGCAGCCGAATCCTTTCCCAAGTGACCCAGTACTTC.

This clonotype was seen a few times. The rearrangement uses TRBV20-1 and TRBJ2-5; TRBD2 agrees at 15 bases. J lost 2 bases, V lost 2 bases, and 6 bases had no gene match. Per germline, CDR1 DFQATT and CDR2 SNEGSKA (reference sequence). The CDR3 is made up of 17 amino acids. The CDR3 sequence is CSARPRGLAGGQETQYF. CDR3 DNA sequence: TGCAGTGCTAGACCCCGGGGACTAGCGGGAGGACAAGAGACCCAGTACTTC.

This clonotype has only a few counts. This may arise from a read error, as a much more abundant clone is one base away. The genes are TRBV27 and TRBJ2-1; D could derive from TRBD1 or TRBD2 (6 bases each). CDR1 and CDR2 from the germline V gene are MNHEY and SMNVEV (reference sequence). The CDR3 contains 14 residues. Here the CDR3 DNA reads TGTGTCACCCGAATGGGGGGCCTGTACAATGAGCAGTTCTTC. It is translated as CVTRMGGLYNEQFF.

The chain links TRBV30 to TRBJ2-3; D gene unclear. The ends were cut back, 0 bases at V and 2 bases at J, with 12 bases in the middle. The CDR3 length is 15 residues. Per germline, CDR1 GTSNPN and CDR2 SVGIG (reference sequence). Written as DNA, the CDR3 is TGTGCCTGGAGTGTTCGGATAGCCTCCACAGATACGCAGTATTTT. Its translation is CAWSVRIASTDTQYF. Variable domain in full (rest from reference TRBV30 and TRBJ2-3): SQTIHQWPATLVQPVGSPLSLECTVEGTSNPNLYWYRQAAGRGLQLLFYSVGIGQISSEVPQNLSASRPQDRQFILSSKKLLLSDSGFYLCAWSVRIASTDTQYFGPGTRLTVL.

This clonotype was counted only a few times. The gene calls are TRBV10-3 and TRBJ2-1; weak D call: TRBD2 (5 bases). The CDR3 is 14 residues long. CDR1 and CDR2 (germline): ENHRY, SYGVKD. Trimming took off 5 bases at V and 5 bases at J, with 13 bases between the two ends. CDR3 loop: CAISTATSHNEQFF. For the CDR3, the DNA is TGTGCCATCAGTACTGCCACTAGTCACAATGAGCAGTTCTTC.

The CDR3 nucleotides are TGTGCCAGCAGTGAAGGTCGAGCCTACAATGAGCAGTTCTTC. Its translation is CASSEGRAYNEQFF. The rearrangement joins TRBV2 to TRBJ2-1; D ambiguous. The CDR3 length is 14 residues. Trimming removed 1 base from V and 2 bases from J, with 6 bases in between. Looked up from germline, CDR1 is SNHLY and CDR2 is FYNNEI.

This clonotype was counted a few times. The chain employs TRBV20-1 and TRBJ2-3; TRBD2 might be the D (5 bases). V lost 6 bases and J lost 1, with 17 bases in between. CDR1 and CDR2 from the germline V gene are DFQATT and SNEGSKA (reference sequence). There are 15 residues in the CDR3. This CDR3 reads CSAQTGKGGTDTQYF. CDR3 coding DNA: TGCAGTGCCCAGACTGGGAAGGGAGGCACAGATACGCAGTATTTT.

The table lists this clonotype with a few counts. The chain couples TRBV28 to TRBJ2-7, with D possibly called TRBD1 or TRBD2 (5 bases each). Germline V lookup: CDR1 MDHEN, CDR2 SYDVKM. The CDR3 is 12 amino acids. Trimming took off 6 bases at V and 6 bases at J, with 12 bases between the two ends. CDR3 sequence (DNA): TGTGCCAGCAGCAGTGGGGGTAGCGAGCAGTACTTC. It yields the protein CASSSGGSEQYF.